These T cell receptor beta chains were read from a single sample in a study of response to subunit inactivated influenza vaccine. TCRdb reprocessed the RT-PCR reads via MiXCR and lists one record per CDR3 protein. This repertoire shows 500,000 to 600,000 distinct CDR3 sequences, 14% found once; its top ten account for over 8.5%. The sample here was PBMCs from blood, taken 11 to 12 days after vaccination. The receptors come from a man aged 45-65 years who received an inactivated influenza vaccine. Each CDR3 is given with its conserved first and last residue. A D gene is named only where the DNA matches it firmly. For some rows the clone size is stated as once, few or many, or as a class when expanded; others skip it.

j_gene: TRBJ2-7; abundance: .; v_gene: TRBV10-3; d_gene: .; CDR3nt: TGTGCCATCAGTCTGAACTCAGGTTACGAGCAGTACTTC; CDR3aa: CAISLNSGYEQYF
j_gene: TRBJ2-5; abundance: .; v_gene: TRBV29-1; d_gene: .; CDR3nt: TGCAGCGTTGAGGGCAGGGCCTCCTCAGAGACCCAGTACTTC; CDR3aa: CSVEGRASSETQYF
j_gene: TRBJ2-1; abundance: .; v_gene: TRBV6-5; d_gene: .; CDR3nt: TGTGCCAGCAGTTACTCGGAGACAGGCAGTAATGAGCAGTTCTTC; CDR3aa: CASSYSETGSNEQFF
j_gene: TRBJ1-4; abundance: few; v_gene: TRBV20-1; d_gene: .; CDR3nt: TGCAGTGCTAGAGATCCGTTAACTAATGAAAAACTGTTTTTT; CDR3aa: CSARDPLTNEKLFF
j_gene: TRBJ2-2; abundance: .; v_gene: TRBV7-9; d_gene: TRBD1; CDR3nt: TGTGCCAGCAGCTTTGGGACAGGGCGGACCGGGGAGCTGTTTTTT; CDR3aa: CASSFGTGRTGELFF
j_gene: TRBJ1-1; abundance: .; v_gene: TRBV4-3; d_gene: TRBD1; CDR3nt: TGCGCCAGCAGCCGGGTTGACAGGGACACTGAAGCTTTCTTT; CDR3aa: CASSRVDRDTEAFF
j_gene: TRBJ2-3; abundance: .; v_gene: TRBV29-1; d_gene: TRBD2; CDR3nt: TGCAGCGTCCGGGACAGCCGAGCGGGACTAGCGGGAGGCCTCAGCACAGATACGCAGTATTTT; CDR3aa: CSVRDSRAGLAGGLSTDTQYF
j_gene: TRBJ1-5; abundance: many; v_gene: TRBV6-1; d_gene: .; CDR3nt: TGTGCCAGCGGGCTTCAGCCCCAGCATTTT; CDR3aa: CASGLQPQHF
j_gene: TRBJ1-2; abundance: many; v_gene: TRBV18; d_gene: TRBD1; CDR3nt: TGTGCCAGCTCACCACCGACAGGGCGGACCTATGGCTACACCTTC; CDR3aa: CASSPPTGRTYGYTF
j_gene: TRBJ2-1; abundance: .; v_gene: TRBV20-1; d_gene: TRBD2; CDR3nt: TGCAGTGCTAGAGCGGCTAGCGGGAACTACAATGAGCAGTTCTTC; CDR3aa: CSARAASGNYNEQFF